Only a few counts were recorded for the clone carrying this T cell receptor beta chain. Its matching antigen is unknown. This specimen comes from a study of cytomegalovirus exposure and HLA in healthy donors. Findings and caveats of the study: According to reports, the classifier identified cytomegalovirus status with high specificity and sensitivity. A later analysis showed HLA-associated TCR beta chains outstripping equally common others in clonal expansion. A later analysis found common viral pathogens apparently linked to several of the most significant clusters. Highly shared sequence variants in one cluster were likely a sequencing artifact.

Primers for the PCR totalled 60 Vbeta and 13 Jbeta. Clones were sequenced by immunoSEQ multiplex PCR, and TCRdb holds only the in-frame ones, with some missing. The table shows some 190,000 clones, with 85% occurring only once. Trimming at V came to 3 bases and at J to 7 bases, leaving 6 bases not matched to a gene. CDR3 length: 15 residues. CDR1 is LGHNA, CDR2 YNFKEQ, per germline. V gene TRBV4-2 combines with J gene TRBJ1-2, with 12 bases aligning to TRBD1. The clonotype originates from a boy aged 2 to 10 in good health and CMV-seronegative. The sample taken for sequencing was PBMCs. The CDR3 coding sequence is TGTGCCAGCAGCCAGGACCGGGACAGGGGGCCTGGCTACACCTTC. Its protein is CASSQDRDRGPGYTF.